This is a list of T cell receptor beta chains from one sample in a study of response to subunit inactivated influenza vaccine. TCRdb used MiXCR to reprocess the RT-PCR reads, holding one entry per CDR3 protein. In the table there are about 570,000 distinct CDR3 sequences, 12% of which are singletons. The material sequenced was PBMCs from blood, taken on the day of vaccination. All receptors derive from a man aged 45-60 years who received an inactivated influenza vaccine. Both conserved end residues are part of each CDR3. The D gene is left open where the match is weak. Clone size is stated in some rows and not others, as once, few, many or a class when expanded.

v_call: TRBV5-1
d_call: NA
clone_size: few
j_call: TRBJ1-5
cdr3_nt: TGCGCCAGCAGCTTGGAAGGCGTCAGCAATCAGCCCCAGCATTTT
cdr3_aa: CASSLEGVSNQPQHF

v_call: TRBV3-1
d_call: NA
clone_size: few
j_call: TRBJ2-1
cdr3_nt: TGTGCCAGCAGCCAAGCGGACGGGACTCCTACCTACAATGAGCAGTTCTTC
cdr3_aa: CASSQADGTPTYNEQFF

v_call: TRBV20-1
d_call: TRBD1
clone_size: NA
j_call: TRBJ2-7
cdr3_nt: TGCAGTGCTAGAGGGTTCAATAGGACAGGTCACGAGCAGTACTTC
cdr3_aa: CSARGFNRTGHEQYF

v_call: TRBV4-2
d_call: TRBD2
clone_size: NA
j_call: TRBJ2-1
cdr3_nt: TGTGCCAGCAGCCAAGCTAGCGGGACCCTCTACAATGAGCAGTTCTTC
cdr3_aa: CASSQASGTLYNEQFF

v_call: TRBV9
d_call: NA
clone_size: many
j_call: TRBJ2-1
cdr3_nt: TGTGCCAGCAGCGGCCCCGCCGGGAGCTCCTACAATGAGCAGTTCTTC
cdr3_aa: CASSGPAGSSYNEQFF

v_call: TRBV21-1
d_call: NA
clone_size: few
j_call: TRBJ2-3
cdr3_nt: TGTGCCAGCAGCAAAGAGGGGGGGCAAGCCCGACAGGCAGATACGCAGTATTTT
cdr3_aa: CASSKEGGQARQADTQYF

v_call: TRBV12-3/TRBV12-4
d_call: NA
clone_size: NA
j_call: TRBJ2-7
cdr3_nt: TGTGCCAGCAGTTTTGGTCAGGGGATCGACGAGCAGTACTTC
cdr3_aa: CASSFGQGIDEQYF

v_call: TRBV20-1
d_call: NA
clone_size: many
j_call: TRBJ2-7
cdr3_nt: TGCAGTGCTAGTTCCGGTAGCGGAAACTCCTACGAGCAGTACTTC
cdr3_aa: CSASSGSGNSYEQYF

v_call: TRBV2
d_call: NA
clone_size: NA
j_call: TRBJ2-1
cdr3_nt: TGTGCCAGCGCCAGGCGGACAGCGGACAATGAGCAGTTCTTC
cdr3_aa: CASARRTADNEQFF

v_call: TRBV4-3
d_call: NA
clone_size: NA
j_call: TRBJ2-2
cdr3_nt: TGCGCCAGCAGCCAAGCGGCGGGCATAACGAACACCGGGGAGCTGTTTTTT
cdr3_aa: CASSQAAGITNTGELFF

v_call: TRBV4-1
d_call: NA
clone_size: NA
j_call: TRBJ2-7
cdr3_nt: TGCGCCAGCAGCCAATACGGCACAGGCGATTACGAGCAGTACTTC
cdr3_aa: CASSQYGTGDYEQYF

v_call: TRBV20-1
d_call: TRBD1
clone_size: NA
j_call: TRBJ1-2
cdr3_nt: TGCAGTGCCAAGGACAGGGATTCCTATGGCTACACCTTC
cdr3_aa: CSAKDRDSYGYTF

v_call: TRBV20-1
d_call: NA
clone_size: NA
j_call: TRBJ1-6
cdr3_nt: TGCAGTGCTAGTAAACAGGGAGATTCACCCCTCCACTTT
cdr3_aa: CSASKQGDSPLHF

v_call: TRBV4-3
d_call: NA
clone_size: few
j_call: TRBJ1-5
cdr3_nt: TGCGCCAGCAGCCAAGGGGGGTACAATCAGCCCCAGCATTTT
cdr3_aa: CASSQGGYNQPQHF

v_call: TRBV5-1
d_call: TRBD2
clone_size: many
j_call: TRBJ2-7
cdr3_nt: TGCGCCAGCAGCCCTAGCGGATACTCCTACGAGCAGTACTTC
cdr3_aa: CASSPSGYSYEQYF

v_call: TRBV15
d_call: NA
clone_size: NA
j_call: TRBJ2-3
cdr3_nt: TGTGCCACCAGCAGAGGGGGAAACGCCGTGCAGTATTTT
cdr3_aa: CATSRGGNAVQYF

v_call: TRBV7-2
d_call: NA
clone_size: many
j_call: TRBJ2-5
cdr3_nt: TGTGCCAGCAGCTTAGTCGGGTTCGAGACCCAGTACTTC
cdr3_aa: CASSLVGFETQYF

v_call: TRBV4-1
d_call: TRBD1
clone_size: few
j_call: TRBJ2-5
cdr3_nt: TGCGCCAGCAGCCAACAACAGGGGTACCAAGAGACCCAGTACTTC
cdr3_aa: CASSQQQGYQETQYF

v_call: TRBV6-1
d_call: NA
clone_size: NA
j_call: TRBJ2-1
cdr3_nt: TGTGCCAGCATCTCGGGCACAGGGCCCTACAATGAGCAGTTCTTC
cdr3_aa: CASISGTGPYNEQFF

v_call: TRBV9
d_call: TRBD2
clone_size: NA
j_call: TRBJ2-7
cdr3_nt: TGTGCCAGCAGTCCTACGGGCGGGAGGGCCTACGAGCAGTACTTC
cdr3_aa: CASSPTGGRAYEQYF

v_call: TRBV5-1
d_call: NA
clone_size: NA
j_call: TRBJ2-3
cdr3_nt: TGCGCCAGCAGCTTAAACTACAGGGCCCCCACAGATACGCAGTATTTT
cdr3_aa: CASSLNYRAPTDTQYF

v_call: TRBV12-3/TRBV12-4
d_call: TRBD1
clone_size: few
j_call: TRBJ2-2
cdr3_nt: TGTGCCAGCAGAAAGACAGGGGGAAGGGAGCTGTTTTTT
cdr3_aa: CASRKTGGRELFF

v_call: TRBV7-2
d_call: NA
clone_size: NA
j_call: TRBJ2-7
cdr3_nt: TGTGCCAGCAGCTTAGCTGCCAACTACGAGCAGTACTTC
cdr3_aa: CASSLAANYEQYF

v_call: TRBV20-1
d_call: TRBD2
clone_size: few
j_call: TRBJ2-1
cdr3_nt: TGCAGTGCTAGAGATTCTAGCGGGAGGGCTACCTACAATGAGCAGTTCTTC
cdr3_aa: CSARDSSGRATYNEQFF

v_call: TRBV3-1
d_call: TRBD2
clone_size: NA
j_call: TRBJ2-1
cdr3_nt: TGTGCCAGCAGCCACACTAGCGGGGGCTTATCCTACAATGAGCAGTTCTTC
cdr3_aa: CASSHTSGGLSYNEQFF

v_call: TRBV28
d_call: TRBD2
clone_size: many
j_call: TRBJ2-7
cdr3_nt: TGTGCCAGCAGTTTACCTACTAGCGGGGGGGCCTCGTCCCTTTACGAGCAGTACTTC
cdr3_aa: CASSLPTSGGASSLYEQYF

v_call: TRBV7-9
d_call: TRBD1
clone_size: NA
j_call: TRBJ2-1
cdr3_nt: TGTGCCAGCAGCTTTCTGGGACAGGGTAAAAATGAGCAGTTCTTC
cdr3_aa: CASSFLGQGKNEQFF

v_call: TRBV11-2
d_call: NA
clone_size: few
j_call: TRBJ2-1
cdr3_nt: TGTGCCAGCAGCTTATCAGGAGCCTCCACCTACAATGAGCAGTTCTTC
cdr3_aa: CASSLSGASTYNEQFF

v_call: TRBV24-1
d_call: NA
clone_size: few
j_call: TRBJ2-2
cdr3_nt: TGTGCCACCAGTGACCCCGGCAGGGGGAACACCGGGGAGCTGTTTTTT
cdr3_aa: CATSDPGRGNTGELFF

v_call: TRBV18
d_call: TRBD1
clone_size: NA
j_call: TRBJ1-1
cdr3_nt: TGTGCCAGCTCACCAGCGGCAGGGGGCACGGGTACTGAAGCTTTCTTT
cdr3_aa: CASSPAAGGTGTEAFF

v_call: TRBV10-3
d_call: NA
clone_size: NA
j_call: TRBJ2-3
cdr3_nt: TGTGCCACCCAGTCTCAAACAGATACGCAGTATTTT
cdr3_aa: CATQSQTDTQYF

v_call: TRBV4-2
d_call: NA
clone_size: NA
j_call: TRBJ2-3
cdr3_nt: TGTGCCAGCAGCCAATCCCAGACTAGGTTGCGCACAGATACGCAGTATTTT
cdr3_aa: CASSQSQTRLRTDTQYF